The clone carrying this T cell receptor beta chain was recorded a few times. Its antigen is as yet unknown. These data come from a study of T cells in Graves' hyperthyroidism and ophthalmopathy. Regarding the study as a whole: Ophthalmopathy was separated from stable hyperthyroidism by a 13 V-J model. Within blood appeared most thyroid clonotypes that had expanded above 0.001.

The germline gives CDR1 SGHNT, CDR2 YENEEA. The CDR3 has 16 residues. After removal of 3 bases from V and 6 bases from J, the junction contained 10 bases not matched to a gene. Amplification targeted TCR beta CDR3 regions from RNA transcripts. HTBI primers were the set used in a first-round RT-PCR of the TCR CDR3. TCRdb re-called the multiplex PCR reads with MiXCR, one entry per CDR3 protein. The sample carries about 710,000 distinct CDR3 sequences, around 17% recorded once. The sequencing sample was made of blood. The TCR originated in a man aged 18 to 30 with Graves' hyperthyroidism. The rearrangement links TRBV11-3 to TRBJ2-2; 7 bases are shared with TRBD2. CDR3 bases: TGTGCCAGCAGCTTTTCTGGTGGGGGGGAGTCCGGGGAGCTGTTTTTT. Protein product: CASSFSGGGESGELFF.